These T cell receptor beta chains were read from a single sample in a study of CXCR3-negative and CXCR3-positive naive CD8 T cells. TCRdb reanalyzed the 5' RACE reads and collapses them to one entry per CDR3 protein, without DNA. The sample holds roughly 56,000 distinct CDR3 sequences. The specimen was naive CXCR3- CD8+ T cells from blood. The source of these receptors is a human donor in good health. Some clones in this sample may be carry-over from other donors' samples. Both conserved end residues are part of each CDR3.

J: TRBJ2-5
V: TRBV27
CDR3: CASGLGETQYF

J: TRBJ1-1
V: TRBV5-6
CDR3: CASSLVVGANTEAFF

J: TRBJ2-7
V: TRBV27
CDR3: CASSLWGYEQYF

J: TRBJ2-5
V: TRBV6-6
CDR3: CASSYSLAGGPQETQYF

J: TRBJ2-3
V: TRBV3-1
CDR3: CASSQEGARSPTEDTQYF

J: TRBJ2-5
V: TRBV19
CDR3: CASSIGSVREQETQYF

J: TRBJ2-3
V: TRBV29-1
CDR3: CSVEGRGGEAQYF

J: TRBJ2-2
V: TRBV7-9
CDR3: CASSSPFGGANTGELFF

J: TRBJ2-7
V: TRBV27
CDR3: CASGPVAGEQYF

J: TRBJ2-5
V: TRBV19
CDR3: CASSMGDSIFQETQYF

J: TRBJ2-5
V: TRBV7-9
CDR3: CASSLVPRDGPFETQYF

J: TRBJ2-2
V: TRBV9
CDR3: CASSGGSGELFF

J: TRBJ1-4
V: TRBV7-9
CDR3: CASSQEGFLRANNEKLFF

J: TRBJ2-5
V: TRBV20-1
CDR3: CSARPLGDGFQETQYF

J: TRBJ2-3
V: TRBV21-1
CDR3: CASSKTALEGAVTDTQYF

J: TRBJ1-2
V: TRBV5-5
CDR3: CASSPHSSEIYGYTF

J: TRBJ2-1
V: TRBV7-2
CDR3: CASSLFGGTGGYNEQFF

J: TRBJ1-1
V: TRBV7-9
CDR3: CANTGEGNTEAFF

J: TRBJ2-2
V: TRBV28
CDR3: CASSYNTGELFF

J: TRBJ2-1
V: TRBV29-1
CDR3: CSVEYVTSGVENEQFF

J: TRBJ2-3
V: TRBV29-1
CDR3: CSVDNPGGGTDTQYF

J: TRBJ1-5
V: TRBV29-1
CDR3: CSASGETGGFQHF

J: TRBJ2-7
V: TRBV29-1
CDR3: CSVEGRDSSYEQYF

J: TRBJ2-3
V: TRBV6-6
CDR3: CASSYWIGVSTDTQYF

J: TRBJ2-3
V: TRBV27
CDR3: CASSLSSPQTDTQYF